This TCR beta chain came from a study of shared T cell receptors in the human thymus. TCRdb's table, derived via immunoSEQ multiplex PCR, lists solely in-frame clones and lacks some. The data show hundreds of thousands of clones, with approximately 87% seen just once and about 0.0094% held by the top ten. CDR3 length: 14 residues. V dropped 6 bases and J dropped 3; count of bases not matched to a gene: 9. CDR1 and CDR2 from the germline V gene are SQVTM and ANQGSEA. These data were also reused for a study on human thymus T cells. That publication notes: The authors found apparently biased V and J gene usage in thymic and blood repertoires. Related work showed strongly overlapping thymic repertoires across unrelated individuals.

Material: thymocytes. The rearrangement links TRBV29-1 to TRBJ2-7; 9 bases align to TRBD1. The source is a boy in the first two years of life with a congenital heart defect. CDR3 nucleotide sequence: TGCAGCGTCCCCCCCCGGGACAGGGACTACGAGCAGTACTTC. Protein: CSVPPRDRDYEQYF.